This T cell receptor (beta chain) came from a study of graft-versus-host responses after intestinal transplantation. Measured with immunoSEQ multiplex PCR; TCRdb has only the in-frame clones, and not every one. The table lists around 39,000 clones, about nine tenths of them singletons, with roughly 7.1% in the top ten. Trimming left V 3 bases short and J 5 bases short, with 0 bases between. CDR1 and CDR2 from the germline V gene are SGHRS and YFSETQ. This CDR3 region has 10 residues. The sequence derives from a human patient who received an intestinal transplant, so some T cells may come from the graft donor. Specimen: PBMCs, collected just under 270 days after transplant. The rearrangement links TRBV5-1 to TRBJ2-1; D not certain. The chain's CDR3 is CASSYNEQFF. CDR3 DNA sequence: TGCGCCAGCAGCTACAATGAGCAGTTCTTC.